These T cell receptor beta chains were read from a single sample in a study of neoadjuvant anti-PD-1 for oral cavity cancer. TCRdb's copy holds only in-frame clones and misses some; the assay was immunoSEQ multiplex PCR. Here the sample spans under 20,000 clones, approximately 75% being singletons. The sample here was PBMCs, taken before nivolumab (anti-PD-1) treatment. These receptors were collected from a person aged 40 to 85 with oral cavity squamous cell carcinoma. Both conserved end residues are part of each CDR3. The order of the fields is V gene, clone size, D gene, J gene, CDR3 protein, CDR3 DNA. D genes are given only for firm matches. Not every row has a clone size; where given, it reads once, few, many or a size class.

v_gene: TRBV6-6; abundance: .; d_gene: .; j_gene: TRBJ1-1; CDR3aa: CASSYGGNTEAFF; CDR3nt: TGTGCCAGCAGTTACGGGGGAAACACTGAAGCTTTCTTT
v_gene: TRBV15; abundance: .; d_gene: .; j_gene: TRBJ2-5; CDR3aa: CATSRERQETQYF; CDR3nt: TGTGCCACCAGCAGGGAACGACAAGAGACCCAGTACTTC
v_gene: TRBV27; abundance: .; d_gene: .; j_gene: TRBJ2-4; CDR3aa: CASSPSLQGRGGNIQYF; CDR3nt: TGTGCCAGCAGTCCAAGCCTACAGGGAAGAGGGGGAAACATTCAGTACTTC
v_gene: TRBV29-1; abundance: .; d_gene: TRBD1; j_gene: TRBJ2-7; CDR3aa: CSVEDLIMGQGGLEQYF; CDR3nt: TGCAGCGTTGAAGATTTGATTATGGGACAGGGGGGGCTCGAGCAGTACTTC
v_gene: TRBV7-3; abundance: .; d_gene: TRBD1; j_gene: TRBJ1-1; CDR3aa: CASSKRDRGPSTEAFF; CDR3nt: TGTGCCAGCAGCAAAAGGGACAGGGGTCCTAGTACTGAAGCTTTCTTT
v_gene: TRBV6-1; abundance: .; d_gene: .; j_gene: TRBJ1-2; CDR3aa: CASTPEGDYGYTF; CDR3nt: TGTGCCAGCACTCCGGAGGGGGACTATGGCTACACCTTC
v_gene: TRBV25-1; abundance: .; d_gene: .; j_gene: TRBJ2-3; CDR3aa: CASSRPGSNTDTQYF; CDR3nt: TGTGCCAGCAGCCGACCGGGAAGTAACACAGATACGCAGTATTTT
v_gene: TRBV2; abundance: .; d_gene: TRBD1; j_gene: TRBJ2-5; CDR3aa: CASSEGGQAQETQYF; CDR3nt: TGTGCCAGCAGTGAAGGGGGACAGGCCCAGGAGACCCAGTACTTC
v_gene: TRBV11-2; abundance: .; d_gene: TRBD1; j_gene: TRBJ1-3; CDR3aa: CASNYRGSGNTIYF; CDR3nt: TGTGCCAGCAACTACAGGGGTTCTGGAAACACCATATATTTT
v_gene: TRBV11-2; abundance: .; d_gene: .; j_gene: TRBJ2-3; CDR3aa: CASRLYADTQYF; CDR3nt: TGTGCCAGCCGACTGTACGCAGATACGCAGTATTTT
v_gene: TRBV30; abundance: .; d_gene: .; j_gene: TRBJ1-1; CDR3aa: CAWSRSAEAFF; CDR3nt: TGTGCCTGGAGTAGGTCGGCAGAAGCTTTCTTT
v_gene: TRBV5-1; abundance: .; d_gene: .; j_gene: TRBJ2-3; CDR3aa: CASSLFSYTDTQYF; CDR3nt: TGCGCCAGCAGCTTGTTCAGTTACACAGATACGCAGTATTTT
v_gene: TRBV9; abundance: .; d_gene: .; j_gene: TRBJ2-7; CDR3aa: CASNPTGLATYEQYF; CDR3nt: TGTGCCAGCAACCCGACAGGCCTTGCTACCTACGAGCAGTACTTC
v_gene: TRBV4-1; abundance: .; d_gene: TRBD1; j_gene: TRBJ2-7; CDR3aa: CASSQDLFGTGGYEQYF; CDR3nt: TGCGCCAGCAGCCAAGATCTTTTTGGGACAGGGGGGTACGAGCAGTACTTC
v_gene: TRBV6-6; abundance: .; d_gene: .; j_gene: TRBJ1-1; CDR3aa: CATRRGGTEAFF; CDR3nt: TGTGCCACCCGACGGGGGGGGACTGAAGCTTTCTTT
v_gene: TRBV25-1; abundance: .; d_gene: .; j_gene: TRBJ1-5; CDR3aa: CASSESRSSNQPQHF; CDR3nt: TGTGCCAGCAGTGAATCGAGATCCAGCAATCAGCCCCAGCATTTT
v_gene: TRBV11-2; abundance: few; d_gene: .; j_gene: TRBJ1-1; CDR3aa: CASSLVVGDTEAFF; CDR3nt: TGTGCCAGCAGCTTAGTAGTCGGGGACACTGAAGCTTTCTTT
v_gene: TRBV4-1; abundance: .; d_gene: TRBD1; j_gene: TRBJ2-2; CDR3aa: CASSPSPTGGTGELFF; CDR3nt: TGCGCCAGCAGCCCGAGCCCCACAGGGGGCACCGGGGAGCTGTTTTTT
v_gene: TRBV6-6; abundance: .; d_gene: .; j_gene: TRBJ1-1; CDR3aa: CASSYDSRANTEAFF; CDR3nt: TGTGCCAGCAGTTACGATTCACGGGCAAACACTGAAGCTTTCTTT
v_gene: TRBV19; abundance: .; d_gene: TRBD1; j_gene: TRBJ1-2; CDR3aa: CASTRQGYYGYTF; CDR3nt: TGTGCCAGTACCCGACAGGGCTACTATGGCTACACCTTC
v_gene: TRBV5-6; abundance: .; d_gene: .; j_gene: TRBJ1-6; CDR3aa: CASSLVGEYNSPLHF; CDR3nt: TGTGCCAGCAGCTTGGTGGGGGAGTATAATTCACCCCTCCACTTT
v_gene: TRBV30; abundance: .; d_gene: .; j_gene: TRBJ2-1; CDR3aa: CAWSTGLPPNEQFF; CDR3nt: TGTGCCTGGAGTACAGGACTTCCTCCCAATGAGCAGTTCTTC
v_gene: TRBV19; abundance: .; d_gene: TRBD1; j_gene: TRBJ1-5; CDR3aa: CASSIWGQGEGAQHF; CDR3nt: TGTGCCAGTAGTATTTGGGGACAGGGGGAAGGGGCCCAGCATTTT
v_gene: TRBV5-1; abundance: .; d_gene: TRBD1; j_gene: TRBJ2-1; CDR3aa: CASTGQGAYNEQFF; CDR3nt: TGCGCCAGCACGGGACAGGGGGCGTACAATGAGCAGTTCTTC
v_gene: TRBV6-1; abundance: few; d_gene: .; j_gene: TRBJ1-2; CDR3aa: CASTLLSAYGYTF; CDR3nt: TGTGCCAGCACCCTATTGTCAGCCTATGGCTACACCTTC
v_gene: TRBV5-1; abundance: few; d_gene: .; j_gene: TRBJ1-6; CDR3aa: CASSLDDNSPLHF; CDR3nt: TGCGCCAGCAGCTTGGATGATAATTCACCCCTCCACTTT
v_gene: TRBV21-1; abundance: once; d_gene: .; j_gene: TRBJ2-1; CDR3aa: CASSKWGLAAYNEQFF; CDR3nt: TGTGCCAGCAGCAAATGGGGACTAGCGGCGTACAATGAGCAGTTCTTC
v_gene: TRBV4-1; abundance: .; d_gene: .; j_gene: TRBJ1-2; CDR3aa: CASSQDRRVLGYGYTF; CDR3nt: TGCGCCAGCAGCCAAGATAGGAGGGTCCTAGGGTATGGCTACACCTTC
v_gene: TRBV27; abundance: .; d_gene: .; j_gene: TRBJ2-7; CDR3aa: CASSLVGVYEQYF; CDR3nt: TGTGCCAGCAGTTTAGTGGGGGTCTACGAGCAGTACTTC
v_gene: TRBV18; abundance: .; d_gene: TRBD1; j_gene: TRBJ1-1; CDR3aa: CASSAGTGIGNTEAFF; CDR3nt: TGTGCCAGCTCAGCCGGGACAGGGATTGGGAACACTGAAGCTTTCTTT
v_gene: TRBV19; abundance: .; d_gene: .; j_gene: TRBJ1-2; CDR3aa: CASSPDSLKNYGYTF; CDR3nt: TGTGCCAGTAGCCCGGACAGTCTAAAGAACTATGGCTACACCTTC
v_gene: TRBV7-9; abundance: .; d_gene: .; j_gene: TRBJ2-7; CDR3aa: CASSPKGPYEQYF; CDR3nt: TGTGCCAGCAGCCCTAAGGGACCCTACGAGCAGTACTTC
v_gene: TRBV12-5; abundance: .; d_gene: .; j_gene: TRBJ2-6; CDR3aa: CASAMRSSGANVLTF; CDR3nt: TGTGCTAGTGCCATGAGAAGCTCTGGGGCCAACGTCCTGACTTTC
v_gene: TRBV6-5; abundance: .; d_gene: .; j_gene: TRBJ2-1; CDR3aa: CASSAPNEQFF; CDR3nt: TGTGCCAGCAGTGCACCCAATGAGCAGTTCTTC
v_gene: TRBV28; abundance: few; d_gene: .; j_gene: TRBJ1-5; CDR3aa: CASSTASTNQPQHF; CDR3nt: TGTGCCAGCAGTACGGCCTCGACAAATCAGCCCCAGCATTTT
v_gene: TRBV23-1; abundance: .; d_gene: TRBD1; j_gene: TRBJ2-7; CDR3aa: CASSQSTGGGQGEGSYEQYF; CDR3nt: TGCGCCAGCAGTCAATCTACGGGTGGGGGACAGGGGGAAGGTTCCTACGAGCAGTACTTC
v_gene: TRBV2; abundance: .; d_gene: .; j_gene: TRBJ2-3; CDR3aa: CARKGRGADTQYF; CDR3nt: TGTGCCAGAAAAGGGCGGGGCGCAGATACGCAGTATTTT
v_gene: TRBV15; abundance: .; d_gene: .; j_gene: TRBJ1-2; CDR3aa: CATSRDPGAATFYGYTF; CDR3nt: TGTGCCACCAGCAGAGATCCGGGGGCCGCGACCTTCTATGGCTACACCTTC
v_gene: TRBV27; abundance: .; d_gene: .; j_gene: TRBJ2-6; CDR3aa: CASSLLLSGANVLTF; CDR3nt: TGTGCCAGCAGTTTGTTACTATCTGGGGCCAACGTCCTGACTTTC
v_gene: TRBV27; abundance: few; d_gene: TRBD1; j_gene: TRBJ1-5; CDR3aa: CASSPQGVRNQPQHF; CDR3nt: TGTGCCAGCAGTCCACAGGGGGTTCGCAATCAGCCCCAGCATTTT
v_gene: TRBV12-5; abundance: .; d_gene: .; j_gene: TRBJ2-1; CDR3aa: CASDLSGLYNEQFF; CDR3nt: TGTGCTAGTGACCTTAGCGGACTCTACAATGAGCAGTTCTTC
v_gene: TRBV5-4; abundance: once; d_gene: TRBD1; j_gene: TRBJ2-1; CDR3aa: CASSPSRGQGAGGNEQFF; CDR3nt: TGTGCCAGCAGCCCTTCTAGGGGACAGGGGGCCGGAGGGAATGAGCAGTTCTTC
v_gene: TRBV2; abundance: once; d_gene: .; j_gene: TRBJ2-7; CDR3aa: CASSRQQPTADEQYF; CDR3nt: TGTGCCAGCAGCAGACAGCAACCCACGGCGGACGAGCAGTACTTC